The table lists the clone carrying this TCR beta chain with a few counts. The data derive from a study of blood T cell repertoires in COVID-19. The wider study: T cells, B-cell-depleted T cells, or PBMCs provided the cDNA or gDNA that served as material.

CDR3 length: 16 residues. V lost 5 bases and J lost 11; bases outside the gene matches: 19. Germline CDR1 reads SGHTA; CDR2 reads FQGNSA. Repertoires were generated with immunoSEQ multiplex PCR, while TCRdb's copy carries only in-frame clones and drops some. This sample yields almost 300,000 clones, of which 70% to 90% are seen a single time; around 1.4% belongs to the top ten. The sample consisted of peripheral blood. This chain connects TRBV7-2 to TRBJ2-3; 7 bases line up with TRBD2. The sequence came from a man between 65 and 80 years old with acute or convalescent COVID-19. CDR3 sequence: CASSASGALSGGVQYF. The CDR3 region has the DNA TGTGCCAGCAGCGCCAGCGGGGCCCTTTCTGGGGGGGTGCAGTATTTT.